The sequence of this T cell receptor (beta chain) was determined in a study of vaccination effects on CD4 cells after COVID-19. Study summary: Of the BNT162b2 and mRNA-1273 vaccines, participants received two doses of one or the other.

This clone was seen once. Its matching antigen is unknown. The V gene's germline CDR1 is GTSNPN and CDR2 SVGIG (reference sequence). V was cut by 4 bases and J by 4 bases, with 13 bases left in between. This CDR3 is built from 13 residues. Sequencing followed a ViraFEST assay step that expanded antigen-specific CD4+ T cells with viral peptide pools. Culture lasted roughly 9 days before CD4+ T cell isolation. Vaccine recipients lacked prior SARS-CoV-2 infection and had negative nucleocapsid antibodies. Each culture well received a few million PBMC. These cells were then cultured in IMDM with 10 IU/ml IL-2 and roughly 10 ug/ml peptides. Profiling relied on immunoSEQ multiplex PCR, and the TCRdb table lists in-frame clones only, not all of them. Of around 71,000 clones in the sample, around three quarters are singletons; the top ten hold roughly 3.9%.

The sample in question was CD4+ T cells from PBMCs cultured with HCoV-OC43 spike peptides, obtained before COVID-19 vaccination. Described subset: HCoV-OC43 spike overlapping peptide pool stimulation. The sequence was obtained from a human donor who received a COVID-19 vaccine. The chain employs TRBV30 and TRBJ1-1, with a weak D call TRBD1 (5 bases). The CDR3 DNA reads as TGTGCCTGGACCCAGGGAGTTCTCACTGAAGCTTTCTTT. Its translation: CAWTQGVLTEAFF.